These 24 T cell receptor beta chains share one sample of origin, sequenced in a study of T cells after yellow fever vaccination. From the 5' RACE reads, TCRdb called clonotypes with MiXCR, one entry per CDR3 protein. The sample lists about 230,000 distinct CDR3 sequences; around 6.7% were seen once. The sequencing used CD4+ T cells sorted from PBMCs, collected on the day of the yellow fever booster vaccination. The receptors shown here come from a man aged 25 to 40 who received the YFV17D yellow fever vaccine.

The rearrangement links TRBV20-1 to TRBJ2-1; TRBD2 aligns across 9 bases. V shed 6 bases, J shed 9 bases, and the junction held 15 bases outside the gene matches. The length of the CDR3 is 15 residues. The germline V gene has CDR1 DFQATT and CDR2 SNEGSKA (reference sequence). Here the CDR3 reads CSAMPAQGLAVEQFF. DNA for the CDR3: TGCAGTGCAATGCCGGCGCAGGGACTAGCAGTTGAGCAGTTCTTC.

There are a few counts of this clonotype. The chain links TRBV28 to TRBJ2-1; a possible D gene is TRBD1 (6 bases). The germline V gene has CDR1 MDHEN and CDR2 SYDVKM. The CDR3 sequence is 17 residues long. V shed 8 bases and J shed 2 bases, with 22 bases lying between them. The CDR3 loop is CASLSPSGQSPYNEQFF. In nucleotides, the CDR3 is TGTGCCAGCCTTTCACCTTCCGGACAGAGCCCCTACAATGAGCAGTTCTTC. The full variable domain, its missing parts supplied by reference TRBV28 and TRBJ2-1, is DVKVTQSSRYLVKRTGEKVFLECVQDMDHENMFWYRQDPGLGLRLIYFSYDVKMKEKGDIPEGYSVSREKKERFSLILESASTNQTSMYLCASLSPSGQSPYNEQFFGPGTRLTVL.

This chain uses TRBV7-9 with TRBJ1-1, with D tentatively TRBD1 (6 bases). The germline V and J ends were trimmed by 1 base and 5 bases, with 11 bases remaining between them. The CDR3 is 14 residues long. Germline values: CDR1 SEHNR, CDR2 FQNEAQ (reference sequence). The CDR3: CASSLVNRETEAFF. CDR3 nucleotide sequence: TGTGCCAGCAGCTTAGTCAACAGGGAGACTGAAGCTTTCTTT.

The chain carries TRBV5-4 and TRBJ2-3, with 9 bases lining up with TRBD1. V trimming: 3 bases; J trimming: 5 bases; junction bases outside the gene matches: 7. Germline CDR1 SGHNT, CDR2 YYREEE (reference sequence). This CDR3 has 15 residues. CDR3 coding DNA: TGTGCCAGCAGCTCCCGGACAGGGGAAGGAGATACGCAGTATTTT. Translated: CASSSRTGEGDTQYF.

This clonotype was observed many times. The J gene is TRBJ1-1, the V gene TRBV7-9; D gene unclear. The CDR3 consists of 13 residues. The germline V gene encodes CDR1 SEHNR and CDR2 FQNEAQ (reference sequence). V was trimmed by 6 bases and J by 1 base, leaving 9 bases between them. In DNA, the CDR3 is TGTGCCAGCAGGTCCACAGAGAACACTGAAGCTTTCTTT. Its translation is CASRSTENTEAFF.

The chain employs TRBV11-2 and TRBJ1-4; 7 bases are a match to TRBD1. Trimming at V came to 7 bases and at J to 7 bases, leaving 15 bases not matched to a gene. CDR3 length equals 16 residues. The germline V gene encodes CDR1 SGHAT and CDR2 FQNNGV. CDR3 amino acids: CASTVLGGSTGEKLFF. DNA of the CDR3: TGTGCCAGCACCGTCTTAGGGGGCAGTACAGGTGAAAAACTGTTTTTT.

The J gene is TRBJ1-5, the V gene TRBV6-2 or TRBV6-3; unclear D gene. In germline, CDR1 is MNHEY, CDR2 SVGEGT. The CDR3 contains 13 residues. V shed 4 bases and J shed 5 bases, with 9 bases lying between them. CDR3 sequence: CASSSSEYQPQHF. The CDR3 DNA sequence: TGTGCCAGCAGTTCCTCAGAGTATCAGCCCCAGCATTTT.

This clonotype occurred many times. This sequence joins TRBV5-4 and TRBJ2-2; 7 nucleotides line up with TRBD1. V lost 4 bases and J lost 6; bases outside the gene matches: 6. Germline values: CDR1 SGHNT, CDR2 YYREEE (reference sequence). This CDR3 region has 14 residues. The DNA of the CDR3 is TGTGCCAGCAGCATAAACAGGGGATCCGGGGAGCTGTTTTTT. Its translation: CASSINRGSGELFF. Supplemented by reference TRBV5-4 and TRBJ2-2, the full variable domain reads ETGVTQSPTHLIKTRGQQVTLRCSSQSGHNTVSWYQQALGQGPQFIFQYYREEENGRGNFPPRFSGLQFPNYSSELNVNALELDDSALYLCASSINRGSGELFFGEGSRLTVL.

This clonotype was observed many times. This chain joins TRBV5-1 and TRBJ2-7; D possibly corresponds to TRBD1 (5 bases). The CDR3 extends over 13 amino acids. The V end was cut by 4 bases, the J end by 3 bases, with 11 bases between. Germline CDR1 is SGHRS and CDR2 is YFSETQ. The CDR3, as DNA: TGCGCCAGCAGCCCCGGACACTACTACGAGCAGTACTTC. Amino acids: CASSPGHYYEQYF.

The chain links TRBV11-2 to TRBJ1-2; D uncertain. The V end was cut by 1 base, the J end by 0 bases, with 9 bases between. Germline CDR1 and CDR2: SGHAT and FQNNGV. The CDR3 loop spans 15 amino acids. Here the CDR3 reads CASSLVPTANYGYTF. CDR3 sequence (DNA): TGTGCCAGCAGCTTAGTACCGACGGCTAACTATGGCTACACCTTC.

As concerns this clonotype: This CDR3 is missing its conserved last phenylalanine or tryptophan, likely due to a read error. The chain has TRBV7-2 and TRBJ2-1; TRBD2 aligns across 9 bases. Trimming cost V 1 base and J 1 base; bases outside gene matches: 2. CDR1 and CDR2 from the germline V gene are SGHTA and FQGNSA. This CDR3 has 16 amino acids. The CDR3: CASSLGGRGSYNEQFL. CDR3 DNA sequence: TGTGCCAGCAGCTTAGGCGGGAGGGGTTCCTACAATGAGCAGTTCTTA.

CDR3 residues: CSARLSGTGFTHEQYF. The DNA for the CDR3 is TGCAGTGCTAGACTATCCGGGACAGGGTTTACCCACGAGCAGTACTTC. J is TRBJ2-7 and V is TRBV20-1, with TRBD1 matching 9 bases. V gave up 2 bases and J gave up 5 bases; unmatched junction bases: 13. The germline V gene has CDR1 DFQATT and CDR2 SNEGSKA (reference sequence). CDR3 length: 16 residues.

This clonotype appeared many times. V gene TRBV30 combines with J gene TRBJ2-3, with TRBD2 as a possible D gene (6 bases). The germline gives CDR1 GTSNPN, CDR2 SVGIG (reference sequence). V gave up 0 bases and J gave up 2 bases, with 12 bases separating them. This CDR3 has 15 amino acids. This CDR3 reads CAWSVGSGDTDTQYF. In DNA form, the CDR3 reads TGTGCCTGGAGTGTCGGTAGCGGAGACACAGATACGCAGTATTTT.

This sequence joins TRBV27 and TRBJ2-7, with 7 positions matching TRBD2. This CDR3 comprises 14 residues. V trimming: 5 bases; J trimming: 2 bases; junction bases outside the gene matches: 6. CDR1 and CDR2 (germline): MNHEY, SMNVEV (reference sequence). The CDR3 is CASSPLAAPYEQYF. CDR3 sequence (DNA): TGTGCCAGCAGTCCTCTAGCGGCCCCCTACGAGCAGTACTTC.

This clonotype was seen many times. The V and J genes are TRBV7-2 and TRBJ2-1; 8 positions agree with TRBD2. The CDR3 length is 12 residues. The ends lost 5 bases at V and 11 bases at J; junction bases unmatched: 5. The germline gives CDR1 SGHTA, CDR2 FQGNSA. CDR3 bases: TGTGCCAGCAGCCCCGGGACTAGGCAGCAGTTCTTC. Protein product: CASSPGTRQQFF. Looking up the rest from reference TRBV7-2 and TRBJ2-1 gives the full variable domain: GAGVSQSPSNKVTEKGKDVELRCDPISGHTALYWYRQSLGQGLEFLIYFQGNSAPDKSGLPSDRFSAERTGGSVSTLTIQRTQQEDSAVYLCASSPGTRQQFFGPGTRLTVL.

This clonotype was found many times. This chain links TRBV7-2 with TRBJ2-7, with D unresolved. The CDR3 consists of 12 residues. V was trimmed by 1 base and J by 3 bases, leaving 4 bases between them. Germline loops: CDR1 SGHTA, CDR2 FQGNSA. CDR3: CASSLGDYEQYF. CDR3 in DNA: TGTGCCAGCAGCTTAGGAGACTACGAGCAGTACTTC.

This clonotype was seen repeatedly, ten times or more. The V call is TRBV20-1, the J call TRBJ2-1, with 8 bases lining up with TRBD2. J gave up 8 bases and V 0 bases, and 9 bases lay outside the gene matches. The germline V gene has CDR1 DFQATT and CDR2 SNEGSKA (reference sequence). This CDR3 region has 15 residues. The CDR3 is CSARDSSGSIYEQFF. The CDR3 coding sequence is TGCAGTGCTAGAGATTCGAGCGGGAGTATCTATGAGCAGTTCTTC.

This chain uses TRBV6-1 with TRBJ2-2, with D possibly TRBD1 on 6 matching bases. Germline assignment: CDR1 MNHNS and CDR2 SASEGT. Trimming removed 5 bases at V and 0 bases at J, with 13 bases between. The CDR3 sequence is 16 residues long. The CDR3 coding sequence is TGTGCCAGCAGTCCACAGGGAACTGCGAACACCGGGGAGCTGTTTTTT. It codes for CASSPQGTANTGELFF.

Many counts were recorded for this clonotype. The chain recombines TRBV7-9 with TRBJ2-2; D unresolved. V gave up 6 bases and J gave up 6 bases, with 8 bases separating them. The CDR3 sequence is 12 residues long. Germline CDR1 is SEHNR and CDR2 is FQNEAQ (reference sequence). CDR3 region: CASSTKSGELFF. As DNA, the CDR3 is TGTGCCAGCAGTACCAAGTCCGGGGAGCTGTTTTTT.

This clonotype was seen more than once but under ten times. The chain uses TRBV18 and TRBJ2-2; tentative D call: TRBD2 (5 bases). The CDR3 runs 16 residues. Germline CDR1 is KGHSH and CDR2 is LQKENI. V lost 4 bases, J lost 3 bases, and 15 bases lay in between. The CDR3 DNA sequence: TGTGCCAGCTCACTCAGACTAAGTCGGGACACCGGGGAGCTGTTTTTT. This encodes CASSLRLSRDTGELFF.

The V gene is TRBV6-1, the J gene TRBJ2-7, with 10 positions matching TRBD1. CDR1 and CDR2 from the germline V gene are MNHNS and SASEGT. With 7 bases clipped from V and 4 bases from J, the junction kept 7 bases outside the gene matches. The CDR3 loop spans 14 amino acids. The CDR3 region is CASTLDRGRYEQYF. CDR3 nucleotides: TGTGCCAGCACCCTGGACAGGGGGAGGTACGAGCAGTACTTC.

The table lists this clonotype with many counts. The chain has TRBV18 and TRBJ2-7; TRBD1 matches at 10 bases. Germline lookup yields CDR1 KGHSH and CDR2 LQKENI. The CDR3 contains 15 residues. J gave up 4 bases and V 2 bases, and 5 bases lay outside the gene matches. CDR3 sequence (DNA): TGTGCCAGCTCACCAAGGGACAGGGGCTCATACGAGCAGTACTTC. Translation gives CASSPRDRGSYEQYF.

The chain combines TRBV20-1 with TRBJ2-5; D assignment may be TRBD1 or TRBD2 (5 bases each). The CDR3 sequence is 13 residues long. Germline V gene lookup returns CDR1 DFQATT and CDR2 SNEGSKA (reference sequence). Trimming cost V 6 bases and J 5 bases, with 16 bases left between them. The CDR3 coding sequence is TGCAGTGCAGGGACCAAACCGTGGGAGACCCAGTACTTC. Translated: CSAGTKPWETQYF.

This sequence joins TRBV20-1 and TRBJ1-6; D is unresolved. The germline CDR1 and CDR2 sequences are DFQATT and SNEGSKA (reference sequence). V lost 6 bases and J 5 bases, leaving 8 bases between the germline ends. This CDR3 has 12 amino acids. This chain's CDR3 is CSATTNNSPLHF. Here the CDR3 DNA reads TGCAGTGCGACAACCAATAATTCACCCCTCCACTTT.